This paragraph covers one T cell receptor beta chain sequence. The sample originates from a study of blood T cell repertoires in COVID-19. Study information: Researchers got acute and convalescent COVID-19 samples from the United States, Italy and Spain. In each case, the material was cDNA or gDNA derived from T cells, B-cell-depleted T cells, or PBMCs.

Germline V lookup: CDR1 SEHNR, CDR2 FQNEAQ (reference sequence). There are 12 residues in the CDR3. The V end lost 0 bases, the J end lost 7 bases, and 6 bases lay between the germline ends. Those enrolled, adults aged about 18 to 89 years, came from about two dozen US areas. Grouping used clinical history reported by participants in a survey and questionnaire. The protocol was immunoSEQ multiplex PCR, while the TCRdb copy is restricted to in-frame clones and leaves out a portion. The sample contains 300,000 to 400,000 clones, more than 75% of which appear only once. Sequenced: PBMCs or T cells enriched from blood (not recorded which). The receptor was derived from a woman under 30 who had recovered from COVID-19. The chain couples TRBV7-9 to TRBJ1-1; perhaps TRBD1 as D (5 bases). The CDR3 coding sequence is TGTGCCAGCAGCTTAGCGACAGTTGAAGCTTTCTTT. This encodes CASSLATVEAFF.